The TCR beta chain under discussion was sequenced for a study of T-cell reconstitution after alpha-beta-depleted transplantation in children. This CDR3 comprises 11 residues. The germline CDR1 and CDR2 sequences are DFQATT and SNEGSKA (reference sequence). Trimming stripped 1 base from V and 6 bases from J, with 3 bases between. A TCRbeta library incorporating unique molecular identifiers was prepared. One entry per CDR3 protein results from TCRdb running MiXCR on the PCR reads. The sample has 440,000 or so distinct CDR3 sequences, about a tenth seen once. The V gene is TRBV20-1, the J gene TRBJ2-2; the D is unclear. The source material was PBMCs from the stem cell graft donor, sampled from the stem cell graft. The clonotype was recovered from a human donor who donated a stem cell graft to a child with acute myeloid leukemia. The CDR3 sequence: CSARGSGELFF. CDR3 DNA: TGCAGTGCTAGAGGATCCGGGGAGCTGTTTTTT.